Following are 8 T cell receptor beta chains from one sample sequenced in a study of vaccination effects on CD4 cells after COVID-19. Ahead of sequencing, the ViraFEST assay grew antigen-specific CD4+ T cells using viral peptide pools. Following 10 days of culture, CD4+ T cells were isolated. Vaccination of participants consisted of two doses of either the BNT162b2 or mRNA-1273 vaccine. Here immunoSEQ multiplex PCR was the method, and the copy in TCRdb shows in-frame clones only, minus some. The profile shows 15,000 or so clones, just under 70% of them singletons. For these TCRs, the target antigens are not known. The source material was CD4+ T cells from PBMCs cultured with SARS-CoV-2 spike peptides, sampled after COVID-19 vaccination. Source of these receptors: a human donor who received a COVID-19 vaccine.

The chain joins TRBV7-9 to TRBJ1-1; D unresolved. Germline V gene sequence: CDR1 SEHNR, CDR2 FQNEAQ (reference sequence). The CDR3 consists of 14 residues. V lost 5 bases and J 3 bases, leaving 13 bases between the germline ends. In DNA form, the CDR3 reads TGTGCCAGCAGCCCTCTTGAGTTGCACACTGAAGCTTTCTTT. Translation: CASSPLELHTEAFF.

This clone has just one count. The rearrangement joins TRBV28 to TRBJ2-1; 7 positions agree with TRBD2. The length of the CDR3 is 15 residues. After removal of 5 bases from V and 3 bases from J, the junction contained 7 bases not matched to a gene. CDR1 and CDR2 from the germline V gene are MDHEN and SYDVKM. The CDR3 DNA follows: TGTGCCAGCAGTGCCCAAAGCGGGATCTACAATGAGCAGTTCTTC. Encoded protein: CASSAQSGIYNEQFF. Drawing the rest from reference TRBV28 and TRBJ2-1, the complete variable domain is DVKVTQSSRYLVKRTGEKVFLECVQDMDHENMFWYRQDPGLGLRLIYFSYDVKMKEKGDIPEGYSVSREKKERFSLILESASTNQTSMYLCASSAQSGIYNEQFFGPGTRLTVL.

A remark on this clone: At one boundary the junction diverges from the germline segment, which might be a read error. The rearrangement joins TRBV7-7 to TRBJ2-5, with TRBD2 identical over 15 bases. Germline V gene lookup returns CDR1 SSHAT and CDR2 FNYEAQ (reference sequence). This CDR3 is built from 15 residues. In DNA, the CDR3 is TGTGCTAGCAGCACGGGACTAGCGGGGGGAGAGACCCAGTACTTC. It encodes CASSTGLAGGETQYF.

This chain's CDR3 is CASSEQGSYEQYF. For the CDR3, the DNA is TGTGCCAGCAGCGAACAGGGCTCCTACGAGCAGTACTTC. The J gene is TRBJ2-7, the V gene TRBV12-3 or TRBV12-4; maybe TRBD1 (6 bases). The V end was cut by 6 bases, the J end by 0 bases, with 9 bases between. The CDR3 length is 13 residues.

The chain combines TRBV24-1 with TRBJ2-7, with 7 bases identical to TRBD1. The V gene's germline CDR1 is KGHDR and CDR2 SFDVKD. The CDR3 has 13 residues. Germline trimming cut 2 bases from V and 3 bases from J; bases unmatched to any gene: 0. Here the CDR3 DNA reads TGTGCCACCAGTGATTGGACAGGCTACGAGCAGTACTTC. This codes for CATSDWTGYEQYF.

This rearrangement joins TRBV9 to TRBJ2-3; perhaps TRBD1 as D (5 bases). The V end was cut by 0 bases, the J end by 3 bases, with 11 bases between. The germline gives CDR1 SGDLS, CDR2 YYNGEE. The CDR3 runs to 15 residues. The CDR3 nucleotides are TGTGCCAGCAGCGTAGAGGCAGGGTGGACAGATACGCAGTATTTT. The encoded protein is CASSVEAGWTDTQYF. The complete variable domain, with remaining parts taken from reference TRBV9 and TRBJ2-3, reads DSGVTQTPKHLITATGQRVTLRCSPRSGDLSVYWYQQSLDQGLQFLIQYYNGEERAKGNILERFSAQQFPDLHSELNLSSLELGDSALYFCASSVEAGWTDTQYFGPGTRLTVL.

The rearrangement joins TRBV5-6 to TRBJ2-3; D call uncertain. The V and J ends lost 3 bases and 2 bases respectively, with 13 bases between them. CDR1 and CDR2 (germline): SGHDT, YYEEEE. The CDR3 is 15 amino acids. DNA of the CDR3: TGTGCCAGCAGCTCCCCAGTGAGTAACACAGATACGCAGTATTTT. It specifies CASSSPVSNTDTQYF.

This clone occurred a few times. The CDR3 protein is CASSLQAAGSPLHF. CDR3 bases: TGTGCCAGCAGCCTACAAGCGGCGGGTTCACCCCTCCACTTT. This chain joins TRBV6-5 and TRBJ1-6; D is unclear. The CDR3 loop spans 14 amino acids. Trimming pared 6 bases from V and 9 bases from J, leaving 15 bases between. Per the germline V gene, CDR1 is MNHEY and CDR2 is SVGAGI.